The next 19 T cell receptor beta chains were all read from a single sample in a study of blood T cell repertoires in COVID-19. Clones were sequenced by immunoSEQ multiplex PCR, and TCRdb holds only the in-frame ones, with some missing. This table holds 50,000 to 65,000 clones, 70% to 90% found once. Sequencing was performed on peripheral blood. The receptor source for this set is a man aged 65-85 years with acute or convalescent COVID-19.

CDR3 loop: CASSQTSGRSTDTQYF. DNA for the CDR3: TGTGCCAGCTCACAAACTAGCGGGAGAAGCACAGATACGCAGTATTTT. The V and J genes are TRBV18 and TRBJ2-3, with TRBD2 matching over 11 bases. CDR1 and CDR2 from the germline V gene are KGHSH and LQKENI. Germline trimming cut 4 bases from V and 0 bases from J; bases unmatched to any gene: 3. The CDR3 totals 16 residues.

This clone appeared a single time. J is TRBJ1-1 and V is TRBV2, with 10 bases identical to TRBD1. The germline CDR1 and CDR2 sequences are SNHLY and FYNNEI. The CDR3 spans 16 residues. Trimming at V came to 6 bases and at J to 1 base, leaving 8 bases not matched to a gene. The CDR3: CASRVRDRGRNTEAFF. The CDR3 DNA follows: TGTGCCAGCAGAGTCCGGGACAGGGGAAGGAACACTGAAGCTTTCTTT. The variable domain in full, with the rest retrieved from reference TRBV2 and TRBJ1-1, is EPEVTQTPSHQVTQMGQEVILRCVPISNHLYFYWYRQILGQKVEFLVSFYNNEISEKSEIFDDQFSVERPDGSNFTLKIRSTKLEDSAMYFCASRVRDRGRNTEAFFGQGTRLTVV.

This rearrangement joins TRBV18 to TRBJ1-5; no clear D. Germline V CDR1 and CDR2: KGHSH, LQKENI. CDR3 length: 15 residues. V dropped 3 bases and J dropped 0 bases, with 9 bases sitting between them. The CDR3 spells CASSPNRGSNQPQHF. The CDR3 DNA is TGTGCCAGCTCACCGAATCGAGGTAGCAATCAGCCCCAGCATTTT.

This rearrangement joins TRBV4-2 to TRBJ2-2, with D possibly being TRBD2 (6 bases). The CDR3 is made up of 18 amino acids. Trimming left V 0 bases short and J 5 bases short, with 19 bases between. Per the germline V gene, CDR1 is LGHNA and CDR2 is YNFKEQ. The CDR3 sequence: CASSQEGWRGFKTGELFF. CDR3 bases: TGTGCCAGCAGCCAAGAAGGATGGCGGGGCTTTAAAACCGGGGAGCTGTTTTTT.

The chain recombines TRBV6-5 with TRBJ1-2; D gene unclear. Germline V lookup: CDR1 MNHEY, CDR2 SVGAGI. Trimming left V 4 bases short and J 3 bases short, with 9 bases between. This CDR3 is built from 13 residues. For the CDR3, the DNA is TGTGCCAGCAGTTTCACCCGAGACTATGGCTACACCTTC. This sequence encodes CASSFTRDYGYTF.

This clone is a singleton in its sample. This rearrangement joins TRBV7-2 to TRBJ2-1; D is unresolved. CDR3 length: 14 amino acids. Per germline, CDR1 SGHTA and CDR2 FQGNSA. Trimming pared 2 bases from V and 5 bases from J, leaving 10 bases between. The CDR3 sequence is CASSLSEWDNEQFF. DNA for the CDR3: TGTGCCAGCAGCTTATCGGAGTGGGACAATGAGCAGTTCTTC.

The J gene is TRBJ2-4, the V gene TRBV7-2; 12 bases agree with TRBD2. Germline CDR1 SGHTA, CDR2 FQGNSA. This CDR3 comprises 16 residues. The ends lost 4 bases at V and 12 bases at J; junction bases unmatched: 13. CDR3 sequence (DNA): TGTGCCAGCAGCTCTCAAGGGCTAGCGGGGGGGCGTGGTCAGTACTTC. This codes for CASSSQGLAGGRGQYF. Full variable domain (outside the CDR3, taken from reference TRBV7-2 and TRBJ2-4): GAGVSQSPSNKVTEKGKDVELRCDPISGHTALYWYRQSLGQGLEFLIYFQGNSAPDKSGLPSDRFSAERTGGSVSTLTIQRTQQEDSAVYLCASSSQGLAGGRGQYFGAGTRLSVL.

The chain couples TRBV19 to TRBJ2-7, with D possibly being TRBD1 (5 bases). Trimming pared 5 bases from V and 3 bases from J, leaving 11 bases between. Germline CDR1 reads LNHDA; CDR2 reads SQIVND (reference sequence). There are 13 residues in the CDR3. CDR3 sequence reads: CASSPNQGYEQYF. CDR3 bases: TGTGCCAGTAGTCCCAACCAGGGCTACGAGCAGTACTTC.

V is TRBV10-3 and J is TRBJ1-2; D might be TRBD1 (5 bases). V lost 4 bases to trimming and J lost 1 base, with 22 bases between them. Germline CDR1 is ENHRY and CDR2 is SYGVKD. The CDR3 loop spans 18 amino acids. Written as DNA, the CDR3 is TGTGCCATCAGTGCCTCGTCCCTACGCCTGACAGTTAACTATGGCTACACCTTC. Protein sequence: CAISASSLRLTVNYGYTF.

A single count supports this clone. The chain links TRBV4-3 to TRBJ1-3; D gene unclear. V was clipped by 0 bases and J by 7 bases, with 13 bases between them. This CDR3 is 15 amino acids long. Germline CDR1 is LGHNA and CDR2 is YSLEER. The CDR3 nucleotides read TGCGCCAGCAGCCAAGATATTACATCGGGGAACACCATATATTTT. Its protein product is CASSQDITSGNTIYF.

The J gene is TRBJ2-7, the V gene TRBV18; 8 bases align to TRBD1. This CDR3 comprises 13 residues. The ends lost 6 bases at V and 0 bases at J; junction bases unmatched: 1. CDR1 is KGHSH and CDR2 is LQKENI in the germline V gene. CDR3 bases: TGTGCCAGCTCCGGACAGGGCTCCTACGAGCAGTACTTC. This codes for CASSGQGSYEQYF.

The V and J genes are TRBV6-4 and TRBJ1-1; D is unclear. The V end was cut by 7 bases, the J end by 0 bases, with 15 bases between. The germline V gene has CDR1 MRHNA and CDR2 SNTAGT. This CDR3 region has 15 residues. The CDR3 nucleotides are TGTGCCAGCAAACCCCAGGCACTCATGAACACTGAAGCTTTCTTT. Translating it yields CASKPQALMNTEAFF.

This chain uses TRBV19 with TRBJ2-5; maybe TRBD2 (5 bases). This CDR3 comprises 15 residues. Germline V gives CDR1 LNHDA, CDR2 SQIVND (reference sequence). Deletions cut 6 bases from V and 0 bases from J, with 14 bases between. The CDR3 nucleotides read TGTGCCAGTAGAGTTTCTAGCTTACACCAAGAGACCCAGTACTTC. The encoded protein is CASRVSSLHQETQYF.

The CDR3 region is CASSRDRGRFSEQYF. In nucleotides, the CDR3 is TGTGCCAGCAGCCGGGACAGGGGGCGATTTAGCGAGCAGTACTTC. The chain links TRBV2 to TRBJ2-7; TRBD1 agrees at 12 bases. The CDR3 is made up of 15 amino acids. The germline CDR1 and CDR2 sequences are SNHLY and FYNNEI. Germline trimming cut 6 bases from V and 6 bases from J; bases unmatched to any gene: 9.

The V and J genes are TRBV5-4 and TRBJ2-5; 9 bases are shared with TRBD1. This CDR3 is built from 15 residues. Germline CDR1 and CDR2: SGHNT and YYREEE (reference sequence). J lost 1 base, V lost 4 bases, and 5 bases had no gene match. Here the CDR3 reads CASSSTGGGQETQYF. CDR3 nucleotides: TGTGCCAGCAGCAGCACAGGGGGCGGCCAAGAGACCCAGTACTTC.

The chain has TRBV5-6 and TRBJ2-7, with D hard to call. Germline V gene lookup returns CDR1 SGHDT and CDR2 YYEEEE. Trimming shortened V by 0 bases and J by 0 bases, and 4 bases separated the two germline ends. The CDR3 runs to 13 residues. CDR3 DNA: TGTGCCAGCAGCTTGGTCAGCTCCTACGAGCAGTACTTC. Its translation is CASSLVSSYEQYF.

The chain combines TRBV6-5 with TRBJ1-1; TRBD1 matches 11 bases. The CDR3 loop spans 15 amino acids. V shed 7 bases, J shed 0 bases, and the junction held 4 bases outside the gene matches. Germline V gene lookup returns CDR1 MNHEY and CDR2 SVGAGI. In DNA, the CDR3 is TGTGCCAGCACCAGGACAGGGGGCCTGAACACTGAAGCTTTCTTT. Its translation is CASTRTGGLNTEAFF.

The chain has TRBV18 and TRBJ2-1; the D gene is possibly TRBD2 (5 bases). Germline V gene lookup returns CDR1 KGHSH and CDR2 LQKENI. CDR3 length equals 16 residues. Trimming shortened V by 3 bases and J by 6 bases, and 18 bases separated the two germline ends. The CDR3 DNA follows: TGTGCCAGCTCACCTAAAAACGAATACGGACTCAATGAGCAGTTCTTC. Translation gives CASSPKNEYGLNEQFF.

This clone was seen more than once but under ten times. The V call is TRBV10-3, the J call TRBJ2-7; D is perhaps TRBD2 (6 bases). This CDR3 has 12 amino acids. Trimming left V 0 bases short and J 8 bases short, with 8 bases between. Germline CDR1 is ENHRY and CDR2 is SYGVKD. CDR3 nucleotides: TGTGCCATCAGTGAGTCGGAGGGGAAGCAGTACTTC. This encodes CAISESEGKQYF.